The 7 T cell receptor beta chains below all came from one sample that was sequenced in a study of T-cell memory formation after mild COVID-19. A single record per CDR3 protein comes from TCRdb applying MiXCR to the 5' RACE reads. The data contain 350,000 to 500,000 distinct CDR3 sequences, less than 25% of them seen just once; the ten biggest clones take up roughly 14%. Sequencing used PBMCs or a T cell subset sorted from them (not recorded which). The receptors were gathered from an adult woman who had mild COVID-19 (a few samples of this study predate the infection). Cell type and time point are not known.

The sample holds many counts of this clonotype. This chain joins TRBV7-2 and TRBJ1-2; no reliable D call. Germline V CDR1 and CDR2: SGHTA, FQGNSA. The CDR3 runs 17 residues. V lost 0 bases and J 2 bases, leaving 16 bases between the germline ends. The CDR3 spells CASSLAHAGGGNYGYTF. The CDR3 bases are TGTGCCAGCAGCTTAGCGCATGCGGGCGGAGGCAACTATGGCTACACCTTC.

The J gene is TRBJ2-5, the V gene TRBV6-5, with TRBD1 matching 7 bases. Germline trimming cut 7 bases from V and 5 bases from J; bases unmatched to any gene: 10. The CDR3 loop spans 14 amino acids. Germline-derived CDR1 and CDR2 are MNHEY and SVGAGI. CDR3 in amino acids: CASIAYRGGETQYF. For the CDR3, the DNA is TGTGCCAGCATCGCCTACAGGGGCGGCGAGACCCAGTACTTC.

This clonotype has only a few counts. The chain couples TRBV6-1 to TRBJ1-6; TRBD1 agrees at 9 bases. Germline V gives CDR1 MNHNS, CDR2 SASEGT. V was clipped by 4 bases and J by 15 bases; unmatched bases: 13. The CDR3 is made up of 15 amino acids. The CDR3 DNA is TGTGCCAGCAGTGTACAGGGACAGGGCTTAAAGGACCTCCACTTT. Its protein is CASSVQGQGLKDLHF.

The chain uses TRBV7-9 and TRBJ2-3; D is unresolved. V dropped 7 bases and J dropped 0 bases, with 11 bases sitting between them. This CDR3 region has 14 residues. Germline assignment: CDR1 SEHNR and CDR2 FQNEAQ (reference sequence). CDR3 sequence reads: CASKTQPSTDTQYF. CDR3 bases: TGTGCCAGCAAGACGCAGCCTAGCACAGATACGCAGTATTTT.

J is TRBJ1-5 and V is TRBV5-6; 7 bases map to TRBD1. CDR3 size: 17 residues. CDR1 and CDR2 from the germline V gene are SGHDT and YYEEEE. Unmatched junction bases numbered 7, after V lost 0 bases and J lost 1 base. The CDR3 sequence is CASSLAGTVGSNQPQHF. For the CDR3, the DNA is TGTGCCAGCAGCTTGGCCGGGACAGTCGGGAGCAATCAGCCCCAGCATTTT.

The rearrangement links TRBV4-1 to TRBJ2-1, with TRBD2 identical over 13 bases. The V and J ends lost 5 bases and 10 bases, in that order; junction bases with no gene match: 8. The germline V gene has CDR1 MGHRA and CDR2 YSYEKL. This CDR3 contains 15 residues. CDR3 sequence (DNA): TGCGCCAGCAGCATACGACTAGCGGGAGGACGGGAGCAGTTCTTC. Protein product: CASSIRLAGGREQFF.

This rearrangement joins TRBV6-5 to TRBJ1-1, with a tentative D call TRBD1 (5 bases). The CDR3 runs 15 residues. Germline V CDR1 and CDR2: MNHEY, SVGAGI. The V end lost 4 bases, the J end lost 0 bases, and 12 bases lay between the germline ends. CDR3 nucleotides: TGTGCCAGCAGTTGGGGGGTGGGCATGAACACTGAAGCTTTCTTT. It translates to CASSWGVGMNTEAFF.